The rows below give T cell receptor beta chains drawn from one sample of a study of CD8 T cells in ankylosing spondylitis. TCRdb reprocessed the 5' RACE reads via MiXCR and lists one record per CDR3 protein. The data show about 250,000 distinct CDR3 sequences, around 32% seen once. The sample comprised blood, either unsorted or a sorted T cell fraction (not recorded which). These receptors came from a male donor with ankylosing spondylitis or in good health (not recorded which). The CDR3 runs from the conserved cysteine through the conserved F or W. A D gene is named only where the DNA matches it firmly. Clone size is not always given. Where it is, it says once, few, many or a class for expanded clones.

d_call	j_call	clone_size	v_call	cdr3_aa	cdr3_nt
-	TRBJ2-5	few	TRBV5-1	CASSVGRETQYF	TGCGCCAGCAGCGTGGGGCGGGAGACCCAGTACTTC
-	TRBJ2-5	-	TRBV5-5	CASSPRTEAQYF	TGTGCCAGCAGCCCTAGGACAGAGGCCCAGTACTTC
-	TRBJ1-1	-	TRBV6-1	CASRRDRNTEAFF	TGTGCCAGCAGACGCGACAGGAACACTGAAGCTTTCTTT
TRBD1	TRBJ1-1	-	TRBV5-6	CASSLVRDRVNTEAFF	TGTGCCAGCAGCTTGGTTCGGGACAGGGTGAACACTGAAGCTTTCTTT
-	TRBJ1-2	-	TRBV28	CASSLPGNYGYTF	TGTGCCAGCAGTTTGCCGGGGAACTATGGCTACACCTTC
-	TRBJ2-5	-	TRBV12-3/TRBV12-4	CASSLRAGQETQYF	TGTGCCAGCAGTTTACGGGCAGGCCAAGAGACCCAGTACTTC
-	TRBJ2-3	-	TRBV11-2	CASSFSSAMPADTQYF	TGTGCCAGCAGCTTTAGCAGCGCCATGCCCGCAGATACGCAGTACTTT
-	TRBJ2-3	-	TRBV7-2	CASSPHFTGTTDTQYF	TGTGCCAGCAGCCCCCATTTCACAGGAACCACAGATACGCAGTATTTT
-	TRBJ2-2	few	TRBV5-5	CASSLVSRDQELFF	TGTGCCAGCAGCTTGGTTTCCAGGGACCAGGAGCTGTTTTTT
TRBD2	TRBJ2-1	many	TRBV20-1	CSASPIAGGLRNEQFF	TGCAGTGCAAGTCCTATAGCGGGGGGACTGAGGAATGAGCAGTTCTTC
-	TRBJ2-7	few	TRBV12-3/TRBV12-4	CASSWGRSYEQYF	TGTGCCAGCAGTTGGGGGAGATCCTACGAGCAGTACTTC
TRBD1	TRBJ2-1	-	TRBV20-1	CSARDWAQGNEQFF	TGCAGTGCTAGAGATTGGGCACAGGGGAATGAGCAGTTCTTC
TRBD1	TRBJ2-4	few	TRBV3-1	CASSPRPGTGVLAKNIQYF	TGTGCCAGCAGCCCCCGACCAGGGACAGGGGTATTAGCCAAAAACATTCAGTACTTC
-	TRBJ1-2	-	TRBV6-1	CASRGGRAFYGYTF	TGTGCCAGCCGCGGCGGACGAGCCTTCTATGGCTACACCTTC
-	TRBJ2-3	-	TRBV20-1	CSARDYGGTDTQYF	TGCAGTGCTAGAGATTACGGCGGCACAGATACGCAGTATTTT
-	TRBJ2-5	few	TRBV7-2	CASSEGVGSRETQYF	TGTGCCAGCAGCGAGGGGGTAGGGTCGAGGGAGACCCAGTACTTC
TRBD1	TRBJ2-1	-	TRBV5-5	CASSLPRTGQRYEQFF	TGTGCCAGCAGCTTGCCCCGGACAGGTCAAAGGTATGAGCAGTTCTTC
-	TRBJ2-1	-	TRBV12-3/TRBV12-4	CASSGTGNEQFF	TGTGCCAGCAGCGGCACTGGAAATGAGCAGTTCTTC
TRBD2	TRBJ2-3	-	TRBV6-5	CASSYSIAGTDTQYF	TGTGCCAGCAGTTACTCCATAGCGGGGACCGATACGCAGTATTTT
TRBD2	TRBJ2-2	-	TRBV20-1	CSAKLAGVYTGELFF	TGCAGTGCCAAACTAGCGGGGGTCTACACCGGGGAGCTGTTTTTT
-	TRBJ1-6	-	TRBV27	CASSSRGPNSPLHF	TGTGCCAGCAGTTCCAGGGGACCCAATTCACCCCTCCACTTT
TRBD1	TRBJ1-3	few	TRBV20-1	CSARVRGQDPGNTIYF	TGCAGTGCTAGAGTTAGGGGGCAGGATCCTGGAAACACCATATATTTT
-	TRBJ1-2	-	TRBV6-1	CASRLPGVYGYTF	TGTGCCAGCAGACTACCAGGGGTCTATGGCTACACCTTC
-	TRBJ1-1	few	TRBV6-1	CASSEFGRRTEAFF	TGTGCCAGCAGTGAATTTGGACGGCGGACTGAAGCTTTCTTT
TRBD1	TRBJ2-5	few	TRBV7-3	CASSFGGQGFRETQYF	TGTGCCAGCAGCTTTGGAGGACAGGGTTTTAGAGAGACCCAGTACTTC
TRBD2	TRBJ2-3	-	TRBV7-2	CASSLGLAGAFTDTQYF	TGTGCCAGCAGCTTAGGGCTAGCGGGGGCCTTCACAGATACGCAGTATTTT
TRBD1	TRBJ2-1	-	TRBV12-3/TRBV12-4	CASRPTGDWDEQFF	TGTGCCAGCAGACCGACAGGGGATTGGGATGAGCAGTTCTTC
-	TRBJ2-7	few	TRBV7-4	CASSLAEESSYEQYF	TGTGCCAGCAGCTTAGCGGAGGAGTCCTCTTACGAGCAGTACTTC
-	TRBJ2-1	-	TRBV5-1	CASSTQGREQFF	TGCGCCAGCAGCACACAGGGTCGCGAGCAGTTCTTC
-	TRBJ2-5	-	TRBV20-1	CSAREGGGIQETQYF	TGCAGTGCTAGAGAAGGGGGGGGCATCCAAGAGACCCAGTACTTC
-	TRBJ2-7	-	TRBV12-3/TRBV12-4	CASSGTESPFYEQYF	TGTGCCAGCAGCGGGACCGAAAGCCCATTCTACGAGCAGTACTTC
TRBD1	TRBJ1-6	few	TRBV12-3/TRBV12-4	CATGDRGWGSPLHF	TGTGCTACAGGGGACAGGGGGTGGGGATCACCCCTCCACTTT
-	TRBJ1-2	many	TRBV25-1	CASSGTGSNGYTF	TGTGCCAGCAGTGGTACAGGGTCGAATGGCTACACCTTC
-	TRBJ2-5	-	TRBV20-1	CSANGGTETQYF	TGCAGTGCCAACGGGGGTACGGAGACCCAGTACTTC
TRBD1	TRBJ1-5	once	TRBV28	CASRNDRGQGQPQHF	TGTGCCAGCAGAAACGACAGGGGGCAAGGCCAGCCCCAGCATTTT
-	TRBJ2-3	-	TRBV4-1	CASSQAGLPGDTQYF	TGCGCCAGCAGCCAGGCGGGACTGCCTGGGGATACGCAGTATTTT
TRBD1	TRBJ2-7	-	TRBV29-1	CSARTGDTGEQYF	TGCAGCGCCAGGACAGGGGACACTGGCGAGCAGTACTTC
TRBD2	TRBJ2-2	-	TRBV20-1	CSATPGRGGTGELFF	TGCAGTGCTACCCCCGGGAGGGGGGGTACCGGGGAGCTGTTTTTT
TRBD1	TRBJ2-7	-	TRBV7-9	CASSEGGAKDEQYF	TGTGCCAGCAGCGAAGGGGGCGCGAAGGACGAGCAGTACTTC
-	TRBJ2-5	-	TRBV24-1	CATSDSYQETQYF	TGTGCCACCAGTGACTCGTACCAAGAGACCCAGTACTTC
-	TRBJ2-5	-	TRBV5-1	CASSGGDQETQYF	TGCGCCAGCAGTGGGGGAGACCAAGAGACCCAGTACTTC
-	TRBJ1-3	-	TRBV5-8	CASSPGRSSGNTIYF	TGTGCCAGCAGTCCCGGACGGTCCTCTGGAAACACCATATATTTT
-	TRBJ2-5	few	TRBV29-1	CSALLWETQYF	TGCAGCGCCCTCTTGTGGGAGACCCAGTACTTC
TRBD1	TRBJ2-3	many	TRBV20-1	CSARNRDRAVGDTQYF	TGCAGTGCTAGAAACCGGGACAGGGCGGTCGGAGATACGCAGTATTTT
-	TRBJ2-5	-	TRBV12-3/TRBV12-4	CASSPAGRPETQYF	TGTGCCAGCAGCCCCGCCGGCAGGCCGGAGACCCAGTACTTC
-	TRBJ2-3	few	TRBV29-1	CSEQTADTQYF	TGCAGCGAACAGACCGCAGATACGCAGTATTTT
TRBD2	TRBJ2-1	-	TRBV5-1	CASRPRGGHNEQFF	TGCGCCAGCAGGCCCCGGGGGGGCCACAATGAGCAGTTCTTC
-	TRBJ1-4	-	TRBV7-9	CASSLGAPEKLFF	TGTGCCAGCAGCTTAGGGGCACCTGAAAAACTGTTTTTT